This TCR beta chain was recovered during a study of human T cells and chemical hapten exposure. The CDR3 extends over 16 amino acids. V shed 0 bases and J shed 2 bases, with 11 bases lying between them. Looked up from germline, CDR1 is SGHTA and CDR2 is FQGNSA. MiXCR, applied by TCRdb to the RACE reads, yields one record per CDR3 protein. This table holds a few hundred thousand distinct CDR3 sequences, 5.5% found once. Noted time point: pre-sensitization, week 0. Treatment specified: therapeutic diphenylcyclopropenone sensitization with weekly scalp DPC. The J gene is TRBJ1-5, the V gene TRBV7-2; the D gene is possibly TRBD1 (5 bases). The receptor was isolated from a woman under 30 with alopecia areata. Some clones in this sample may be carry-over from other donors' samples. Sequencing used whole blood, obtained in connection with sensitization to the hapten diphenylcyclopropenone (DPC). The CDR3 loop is CASSLAGGEGNQPQHF. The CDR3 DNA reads TGTGCCAGCAGCTTAGCAGGAGGGGAGGGCAATCAGCCCCAGCATTTT.